A single sample is the source of the 6 T cell receptor beta chains below, sequenced in a study of OX40 agonist ivuxolimab in advanced cancers. Measured with immunoSEQ multiplex PCR; TCRdb has only the in-frame clones, and not every one. Of about 75,000 clones in the sample, roughly nine tenths were seen once. The sample was CD4+ or CD8+ T cells sorted from blood, taken in a trial of the OX40 agonist ivuxolimab. Receptor source: an adult with an advanced solid tumor such as melanoma, head and neck, liver or kidney cancer.

This clone was counted only a few times. This chain connects TRBV6-1 to TRBJ1-5; D gene uncertain. This CDR3 is built from 12 residues. In germline, CDR1 is MNHNS, CDR2 SASEGT. V dropped 7 bases and J dropped 4 bases, with 8 bases sitting between them. CDR3 DNA sequence: TGTGCCAGCAACCGAGAGAATCAGCCCCAGCATTTT. This encodes CASNRENQPQHF.

The rearrangement joins TRBV5-1 to TRBJ2-5; the D is unclear. Trimming pared 4 bases from V and 1 base from J, leaving 14 bases between. Germline V CDR1 and CDR2: SGHRS, YFSETQ. The CDR3 consists of 15 residues. The CDR3 bases are TGCGCCAGCAGCCTCGCCTTGGGCCTCCAAGAGACCCAGTACTTC. Its protein product is CASSLALGLQETQYF.

This sequence joins TRBV28 and TRBJ1-1; D unclear. V dropped 7 bases and J dropped 1 base, with 13 bases sitting between them. Germline V gene sequence: CDR1 MDHEN, CDR2 SYDVKM. The CDR3 is 14 residues long. The CDR3 bases are TGTGCCAGCACCTCCCCCACCTCGAACACTGAAGCTTTCTTT. Translated, it gives CASTSPTSNTEAFF.

The V and J genes are TRBV11-2 and TRBJ2-3; a weak D match, TRBD2 (6 bases). CDR3 length: 15 amino acids. Germline loops: CDR1 SGHAT, CDR2 FQNNGV. V lost 2 bases, J lost 3 bases, and 12 bases lay in between. The CDR3 DNA is TGTGCCAGCAGCTTAATCGGCGGGAATACAGATACGCAGTATTTT. Translation: CASSLIGGNTDTQYF.

The rearrangement links TRBV10-1 to TRBJ2-7; TRBD2 is a possible D gene (7 bases). This CDR3 is 14 amino acids long. Germline-derived CDR1 and CDR2 are WNHNN and SYGVQD (reference sequence). V lost 1 base and J lost 4, with 11 bases in between. CDR3 sequence reads: CASSEYGGLYEQYF. CDR3 nucleotides: TGCGCCAGCAGTGAGTACGGGGGGCTATACGAGCAGTACTTC.

The table lists this clone with a count of one. The chain has TRBV5-1 and TRBJ1-5; the D gene is possibly TRBD1 (5 bases). Per germline, CDR1 SGHRS and CDR2 YFSETQ. This CDR3 is built from 16 residues. V was pared by 0 bases and J by 2 bases, with 12 bases between. The CDR3 region has the DNA TGCGCCAGCAGCTTGGGGGGGTTCGTTGGCAATCAGCCCCAGCATTTT. As protein: CASSLGGFVGNQPQHF.